The T cell receptor beta chain described here comes from a study of control samples from healthy donors and cancer patients. The table came from immunoSEQ multiplex PCR; TCRdb's copy has only in-frame clones and leaves some out. The profile shows about 170,000 clones, 93% of them singletons. The V gene's germline CDR1 is KGHDR and CDR2 SFDVKD. The CDR3 length is 13 residues. V was cut by 2 bases and J by 7 bases, with 11 bases left in between. The sequence derives from an older woman in good health. The rearrangement joins TRBV24-1 to TRBJ2-7; D remains ambiguous. Material for sequencing was blood. CDR3 region: CATSDSREGEQYF. CDR3 nucleotides: TGTGCCACCAGTGATTCCCGAGAAGGGGAGCAGTACTTC.